This TCR beta chain was observed in a study of prognosis after radiotherapy for stage I lung cancer. The CDR3 runs to 13 residues. Germline CDR1 and CDR2: SQVTM and ANQGSEA. The germline V and J ends were trimmed by 4 bases and 7 bases, with 16 bases remaining between them. Template was genomic DNA; TCR beta CDR3 amplified in two multiplex PCR rounds. First-round PCR used primers specific to each TRBV and TRBJ gene. TCRdb used MiXCR to reprocess the multiplex PCR reads, holding one entry per CDR3 protein. The sample shows over 25,000 distinct CDR3 sequences, around 46% of them seen only once. Details on this clonotype: A single base separates this from a much larger clone, so it may be a read error.

The rearrangement uses TRBV29-1 and TRBJ1-1; D not resolved. This TCR was recovered from a donor older than 45 with non-small cell lung cancer. This material consisted of PBMCs, taken before or after stereotactic body radiation therapy (not recorded which). CDR3 bases: TGCAGCGTTGGTTCGGGTATTTACGGTGAAGCTTTCTTT. It translates to CSVGSGIYGEAFF.